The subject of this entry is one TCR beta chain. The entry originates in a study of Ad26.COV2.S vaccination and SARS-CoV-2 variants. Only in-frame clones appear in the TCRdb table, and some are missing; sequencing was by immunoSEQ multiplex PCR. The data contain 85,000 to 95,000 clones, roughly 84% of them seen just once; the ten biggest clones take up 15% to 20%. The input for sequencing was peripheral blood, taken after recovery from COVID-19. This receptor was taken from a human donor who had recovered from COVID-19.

CDR3 sequence (DNA): TGTGCCACCAGCCTTCGGAGAGATACGCAGTATTTT. It is translated as CATSLRRDTQYF. The chain carries TRBV15 and TRBJ2-3; D is unclear. This CDR3 spans 12 amino acids. Trimming pared 5 bases from V and 5 bases from J, leaving 8 bases between. Germline V gives CDR1 LNHNV, CDR2 YYDKDF (reference sequence).